The rows below give T cell receptor beta chains drawn from one sample of a study of Ad26.COV2.S vaccination and SARS-CoV-2 variants. Libraries were prepared by immunoSEQ multiplex PCR; TCRdb keeps only in-frame clonotypes and omits some of them. Seen here are about 440,000 clones, roughly 91% observed once, and the top ten hold around 4.2%. Sequenced material: peripheral blood, taken in a trial of Ad26.COV2.S vaccine versus placebo. All receptors derive from a person aged 18 to 59 who received the Ad26.COV2.S COVID-19 vaccine or a placebo. Both conserved end residues are part of each CDR3. D genes are given only for firm matches.

TRBD2,TRBV24-1,TRBJ2-2,CATKGTSGSGGELFF
NA,TRBV27,TRBJ1-1,CASSLWQNTEAFF
NA,TRBV20-1,TRBJ1-1,CSASQTQNTEAFF
TRBD1,TRBV18,TRBJ2-6,CASSSRQGSGANVLTF
NA,TRBV27,TRBJ2-7,CASSSRDGSYEQYF
NA,TRBV30,TRBJ2-7,CAWREAGPSPEQYF
NA,TRBV28,TRBJ2-2,CASSFVGSAGELFF
NA,TRBV23-1,TRBJ1-1,CASSQTKGENTEAFF
NA,TRBV30,TRBJ1-3,CAWSLVGNTIYF
NA,TRBV25-1,TRBJ2-7,CASSELREFAYEQYF
NA,TRBV7-9,TRBJ2-1,CASSPRTYNEQFF
NA,TRBV6-5,TRBJ1-3,CASSYGGVGNTIYF